The clone carrying this T cell receptor beta chain occurred once. Here immunoSEQ multiplex PCR was the method, and the copy in TCRdb shows in-frame clones only, minus some. The sample holds around 1,300 clones, more than 60% seen once. This sample is drawn from a study of tissue T cells after allogeneic stem cell transplantation. Study-wide context: Graft-versus-host disease patients received grafts, four unmodified and three CD34-selected to deplete T cells.

The CDR3 consists of 13 residues. The V gene lost 6 bases and the J gene lost 3 bases, with 11 bases spanning the gap. Germline V gene data show CDR1 as MNHEY and CDR2 as SVGAGI. This clonotype was sampled from a male patient of 60 years or more with steroid-refractory graft-versus-host disease after an allogeneic stem cell transplant. Some T cells may have originated in the graft donor. V is TRBV6-5 and J is TRBJ1-1; maybe TRBD1 (5 bases). Source: bone marrow, taken at autopsy. The CDR3 is CASRVGRDTEAFF. Written as DNA, the CDR3 is TGTGCCAGCAGGGTGGGCAGGGACACTGAAGCTTTCTTT.